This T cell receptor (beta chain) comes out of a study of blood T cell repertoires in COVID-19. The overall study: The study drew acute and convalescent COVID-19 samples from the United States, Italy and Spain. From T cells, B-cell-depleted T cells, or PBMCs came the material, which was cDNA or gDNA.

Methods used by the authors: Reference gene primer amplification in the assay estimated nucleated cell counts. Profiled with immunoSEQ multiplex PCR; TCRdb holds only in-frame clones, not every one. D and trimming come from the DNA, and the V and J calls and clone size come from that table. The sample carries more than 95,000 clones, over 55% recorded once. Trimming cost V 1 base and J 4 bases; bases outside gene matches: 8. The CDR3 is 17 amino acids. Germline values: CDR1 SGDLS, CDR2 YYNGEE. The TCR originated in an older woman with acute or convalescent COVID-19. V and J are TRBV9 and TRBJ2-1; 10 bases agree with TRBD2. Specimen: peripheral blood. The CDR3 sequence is CASSVLSSGGAYNEQFF. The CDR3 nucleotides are TGTGCCAGCAGCGTACTCTCTAGCGGGGGAGCTTACAATGAGCAGTTCTTC.